This is a list of T cell receptor beta chains from one sample in a study of T cells in Graves' hyperthyroidism and ophthalmopathy. In TCRdb, the multiplex PCR reads were re-called with MiXCR into one record per CDR3 protein. This table holds some 690,000 distinct CDR3 sequences, 17% found once. The sequencing sample was made of blood. These receptors came from a man aged 45 to 65 with Graves' hyperthyroidism. Each CDR3 is given with its conserved first and last residue.

v_call: TRBV9; cdr3_length: 15; cdr3_aa: CASSPSGQGNQPQHF
v_call: TRBV20-1; cdr3_length: 16; cdr3_aa: CSARGQGFRFNEKLFF
v_call: TRBV6-2/TRBV6-3; cdr3_length: 15; cdr3_aa: CASSYSRGRGETQYF
v_call: TRBV6-1; cdr3_length: 14; cdr3_aa: CASSVLDSTEKLFF
v_call: TRBV6-1; cdr3_length: 16; cdr3_aa: CASSVRTASSGNTIYF
v_call: TRBV5-1; cdr3_length: 15; cdr3_aa: CASSSGSTGGRGYTF
v_call: TRBV28; cdr3_length: 16; cdr3_aa: CASSLLGTGGTGELFF
v_call: TRBV7-9; cdr3_length: 15; cdr3_aa: CASSRWTGGKNEQFF
v_call: TRBV18; cdr3_length: 15; cdr3_aa: CASSPRHSSNQPQHF
v_call: TRBV7-9; cdr3_length: 17; cdr3_aa: CASSLGRARSSYNERFF
v_call: TRBV7-9; cdr3_length: 14; cdr3_aa: CASRGVLDTDTQYF
v_call: TRBV12-3/TRBV12-4; cdr3_length: 13; cdr3_aa: CASSLQGRNTQYF
v_call: TRBV28; cdr3_length: 13; cdr3_aa: CASTLTANTEAFF
v_call: TRBV28; cdr3_length: 14; cdr3_aa: CASSLRDNWDEQFF
v_call: TRBV19; cdr3_length: 12; cdr3_aa: CASSITVDEQYF
v_call: TRBV5-1; cdr3_length: 12; cdr3_aa: CASKERESEQYF
v_call: TRBV6-5; cdr3_length: 16; cdr3_aa: CASSYLRAGGLDEQFF
v_call: TRBV30; cdr3_length: 14; cdr3_aa: CAWSVRNRADTQYF
v_call: TRBV6-5; cdr3_length: 15; cdr3_aa: CASSYAGGGNYEQYF
v_call: TRBV28; cdr3_length: 16; cdr3_aa: CASRRGARTYSDGYTF
v_call: TRBV14; cdr3_length: 16; cdr3_aa: CASSQAGRGSMTEAFF
v_call: TRBV4-1; cdr3_length: 16; cdr3_aa: CASSHSAGPRTGELFF
v_call: TRBV19; cdr3_length: 13; cdr3_aa: CASSSTTGAEAFF